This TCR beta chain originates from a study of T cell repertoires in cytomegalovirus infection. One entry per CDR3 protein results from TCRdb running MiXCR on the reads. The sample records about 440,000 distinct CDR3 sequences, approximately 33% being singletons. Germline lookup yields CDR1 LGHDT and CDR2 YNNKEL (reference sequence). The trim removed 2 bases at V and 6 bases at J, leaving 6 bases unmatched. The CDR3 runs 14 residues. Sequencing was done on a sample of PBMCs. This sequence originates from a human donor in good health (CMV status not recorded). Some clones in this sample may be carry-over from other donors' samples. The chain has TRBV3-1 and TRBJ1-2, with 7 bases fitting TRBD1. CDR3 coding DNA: TGTGCCAGCAGCCAAAACCGCGGACAGGATGGCTACACCTTC. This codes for CASSQNRGQDGYTF.